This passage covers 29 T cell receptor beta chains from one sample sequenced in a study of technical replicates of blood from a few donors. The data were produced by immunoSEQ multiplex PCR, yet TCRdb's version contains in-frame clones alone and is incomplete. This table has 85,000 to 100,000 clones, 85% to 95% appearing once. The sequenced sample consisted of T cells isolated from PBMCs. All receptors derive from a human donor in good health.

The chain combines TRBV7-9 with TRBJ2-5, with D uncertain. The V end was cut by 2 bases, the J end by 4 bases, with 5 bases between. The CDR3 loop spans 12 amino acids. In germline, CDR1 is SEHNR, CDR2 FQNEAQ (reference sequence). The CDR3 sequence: CASSLNRETQYF. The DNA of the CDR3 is TGTGCCAGCAGCTTAAACAGAGAGACCCAGTACTTC.

This CDR3 is CASSQPAAPDSYNEQFF. The CDR3 DNA sequence: TGCGCCAGCAGCCAGCCAGCGGCTCCAGACTCCTACAATGAGCAGTTCTTC. V is TRBV4-1 and J is TRBJ2-1; the D gene is possibly TRBD2 (5 bases). Trimming took 3 bases from V and 0 from J, leaving 15 bases between them. This CDR3 is built from 17 residues. The V gene's germline CDR1 is MGHRA and CDR2 YSYEKL.

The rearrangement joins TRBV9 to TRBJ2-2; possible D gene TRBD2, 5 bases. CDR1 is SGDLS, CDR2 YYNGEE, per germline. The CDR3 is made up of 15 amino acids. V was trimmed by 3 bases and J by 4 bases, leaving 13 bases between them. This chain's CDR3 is CASSAASPATGELFF. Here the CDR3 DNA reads TGTGCCAGCAGCGCAGCTAGCCCCGCCACCGGGGAGCTGTTTTTT.

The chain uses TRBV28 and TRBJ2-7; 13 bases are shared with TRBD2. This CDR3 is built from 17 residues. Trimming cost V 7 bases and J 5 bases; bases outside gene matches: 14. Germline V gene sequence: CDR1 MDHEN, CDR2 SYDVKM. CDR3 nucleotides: TGTGCCAGCACCCTCTCGAGGACTAGCGGGAGAATCCACGAGCAGTACTTC. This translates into CASTLSRTSGRIHEQYF.

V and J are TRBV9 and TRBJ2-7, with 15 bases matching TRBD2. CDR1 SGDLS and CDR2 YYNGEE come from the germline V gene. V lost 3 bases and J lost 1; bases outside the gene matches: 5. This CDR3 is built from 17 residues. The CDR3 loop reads CASSGGLAGGQSYEQYF. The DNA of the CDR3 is TGTGCCAGCAGCGGCGGACTAGCGGGGGGGCAGTCCTACGAGCAGTACTTC.

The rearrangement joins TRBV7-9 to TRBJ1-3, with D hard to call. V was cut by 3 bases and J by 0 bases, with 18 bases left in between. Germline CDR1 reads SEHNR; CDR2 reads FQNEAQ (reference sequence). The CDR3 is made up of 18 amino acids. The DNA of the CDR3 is TGTGCCAGCAGCTTCCCCCTGGGAGGCGCGCCCTCTGGAAACACCATATATTTT. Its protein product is CASSFPLGGAPSGNTIYF.

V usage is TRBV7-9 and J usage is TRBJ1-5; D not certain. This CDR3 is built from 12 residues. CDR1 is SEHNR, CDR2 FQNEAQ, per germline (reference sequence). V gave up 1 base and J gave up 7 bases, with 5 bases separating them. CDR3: CASSLGEQPQHF. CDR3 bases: TGTGCCAGCAGCTTAGGAGAGCAGCCCCAGCATTTT.

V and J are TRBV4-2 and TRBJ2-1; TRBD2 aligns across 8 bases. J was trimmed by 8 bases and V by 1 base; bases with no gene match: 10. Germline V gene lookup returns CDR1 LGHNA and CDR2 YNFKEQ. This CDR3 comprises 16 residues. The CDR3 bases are TGTGCCAGCAGCCAAGTAGAGGCTAGCGGGTCCCATGAGCAGTTCTTC. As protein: CASSQVEASGSHEQFF.

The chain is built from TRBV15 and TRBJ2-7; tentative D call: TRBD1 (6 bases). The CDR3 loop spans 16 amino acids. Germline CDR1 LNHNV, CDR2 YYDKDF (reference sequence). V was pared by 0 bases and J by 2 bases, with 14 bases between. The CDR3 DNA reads TGTGCCACCAGCAGAGATGTACAGGGACGTCCCTACGAGCAGTACTTC. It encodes CATSRDVQGRPYEQYF.

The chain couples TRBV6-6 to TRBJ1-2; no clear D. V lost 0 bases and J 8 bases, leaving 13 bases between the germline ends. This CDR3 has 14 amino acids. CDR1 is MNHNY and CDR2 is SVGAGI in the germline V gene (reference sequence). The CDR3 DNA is TGTGCCAGCAGTTACTCCCCTCACAGTGAAGGCTACACCTTC. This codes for CASSYSPHSEGYTF.

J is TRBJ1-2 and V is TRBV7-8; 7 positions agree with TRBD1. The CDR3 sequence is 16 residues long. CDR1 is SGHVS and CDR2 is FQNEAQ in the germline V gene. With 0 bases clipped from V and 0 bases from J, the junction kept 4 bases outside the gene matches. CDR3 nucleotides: TGTGCCAGCAGCTTAGCGAGGGACAGTTCTAACTATGGCTACACCTTC. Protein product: CASSLARDSSNYGYTF.

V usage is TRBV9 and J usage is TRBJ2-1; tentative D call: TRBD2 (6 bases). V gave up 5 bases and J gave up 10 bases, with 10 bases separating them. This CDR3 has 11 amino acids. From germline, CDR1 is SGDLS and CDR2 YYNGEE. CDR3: CASSLRGEQFF. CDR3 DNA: TGTGCCAGCAGTCTTCGGGGGGAGCAGTTCTTC.

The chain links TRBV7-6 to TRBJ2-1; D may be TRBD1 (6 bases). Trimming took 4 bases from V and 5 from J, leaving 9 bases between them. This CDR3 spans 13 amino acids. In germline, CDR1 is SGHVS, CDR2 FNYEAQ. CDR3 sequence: CASSSTGNNEQFF. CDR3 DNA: TGTGCCAGCAGCTCCACAGGGAACAATGAGCAGTTCTTC.

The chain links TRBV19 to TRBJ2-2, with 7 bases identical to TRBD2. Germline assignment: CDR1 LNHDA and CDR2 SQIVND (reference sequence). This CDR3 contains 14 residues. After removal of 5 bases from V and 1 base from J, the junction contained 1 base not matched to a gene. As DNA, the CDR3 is TGTGCCAGTAGTTCTAGCGGGAACACCGGGGAGCTGTTTTTT. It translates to CASSSSGNTGELFF.

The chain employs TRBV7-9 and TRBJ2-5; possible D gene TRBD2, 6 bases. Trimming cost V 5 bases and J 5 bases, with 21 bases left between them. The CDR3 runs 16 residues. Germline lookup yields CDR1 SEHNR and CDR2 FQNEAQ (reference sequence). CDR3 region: CASSPRKGGERETQYF. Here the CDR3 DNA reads TGTGCCAGCAGCCCCCGGAAAGGAGGGGAGCGCGAGACCCAGTACTTC.

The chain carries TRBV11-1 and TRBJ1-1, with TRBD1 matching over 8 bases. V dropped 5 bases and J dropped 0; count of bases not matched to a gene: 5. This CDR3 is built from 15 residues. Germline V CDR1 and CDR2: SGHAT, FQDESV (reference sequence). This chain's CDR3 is CASSTPGGLNTEAFF. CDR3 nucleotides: TGTGCCAGCAGCACCCCAGGGGGCCTGAACACTGAAGCTTTCTTT. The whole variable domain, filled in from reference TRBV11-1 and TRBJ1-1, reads EAEVAQSPRYKITEKSQAVAFWCDPISGHATLYWYRQILGQGPELLVQFQDESVVDDSQLPKDRFSAERLKGVDSTLKIQPAELGDSAMYLCASSTPGGLNTEAFFGQGTRLTVV.

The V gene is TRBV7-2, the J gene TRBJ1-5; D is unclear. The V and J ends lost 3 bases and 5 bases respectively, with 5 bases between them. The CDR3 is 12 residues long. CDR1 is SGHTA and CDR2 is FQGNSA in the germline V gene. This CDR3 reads CASSFPDQPQHF. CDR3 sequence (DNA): TGTGCCAGCAGCTTTCCGGATCAGCCCCAGCATTTT.

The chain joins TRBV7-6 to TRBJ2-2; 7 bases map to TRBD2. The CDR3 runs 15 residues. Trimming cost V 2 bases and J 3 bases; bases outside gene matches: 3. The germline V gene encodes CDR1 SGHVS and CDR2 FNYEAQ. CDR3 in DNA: TGTGCCAGCAGCTTATCTAGCGGATACACCGGGGAGCTGTTTTTT. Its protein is CASSLSSGYTGELFF.

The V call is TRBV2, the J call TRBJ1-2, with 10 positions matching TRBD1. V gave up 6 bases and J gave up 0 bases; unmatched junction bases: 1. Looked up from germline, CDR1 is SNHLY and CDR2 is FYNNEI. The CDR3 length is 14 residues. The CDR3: CASRGTGANYGYTF. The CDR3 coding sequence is TGTGCCAGCAGAGGGACAGGGGCTAACTATGGCTACACCTTC. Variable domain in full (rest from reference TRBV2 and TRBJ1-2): EPEVTQTPSHQVTQMGQEVILRCVPISNHLYFYWYRQILGQKVEFLVSFYNNEISEKSEIFDDQFSVERPDGSNFTLKIRSTKLEDSAMYFCASRGTGANYGYTFGSGTRLTVV.

CDR3 loop: CASSLMSSGANVLTF. The CDR3 bases are TGTGCCAGCAGTTTAATGAGCTCTGGGGCCAACGTCCTGACTTTC. The J gene is TRBJ2-6, the V gene TRBV27; D uncertain. V shed 2 bases and J shed 0 bases, with 5 bases lying between them. The germline V gene encodes CDR1 MNHEY and CDR2 SMNVEV (reference sequence). The CDR3 covers 15 residues.

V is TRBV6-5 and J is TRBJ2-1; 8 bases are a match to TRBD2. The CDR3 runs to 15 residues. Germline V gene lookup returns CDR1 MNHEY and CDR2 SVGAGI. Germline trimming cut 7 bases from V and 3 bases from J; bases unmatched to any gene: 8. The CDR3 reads CASTPLAGSYNEQFF. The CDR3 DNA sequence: TGTGCCAGCACCCCTTTAGCGGGGAGCTACAATGAGCAGTTCTTC.

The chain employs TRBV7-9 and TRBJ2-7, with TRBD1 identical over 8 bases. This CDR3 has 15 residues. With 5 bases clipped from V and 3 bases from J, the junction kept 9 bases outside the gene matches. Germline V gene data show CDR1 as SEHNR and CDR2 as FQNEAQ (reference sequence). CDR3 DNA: TGTGCCAGCAGCCAAATTCGGACAGGGAACTACGAGCAGTACTTC. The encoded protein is CASSQIRTGNYEQYF.

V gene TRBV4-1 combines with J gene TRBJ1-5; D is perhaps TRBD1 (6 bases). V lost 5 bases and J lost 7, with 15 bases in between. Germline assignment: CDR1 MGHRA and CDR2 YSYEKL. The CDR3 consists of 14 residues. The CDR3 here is CASSSRGAGQPQHF. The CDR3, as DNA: TGCGCCAGCAGCTCACGGGGGGCCGGCCAGCCCCAGCATTTT.

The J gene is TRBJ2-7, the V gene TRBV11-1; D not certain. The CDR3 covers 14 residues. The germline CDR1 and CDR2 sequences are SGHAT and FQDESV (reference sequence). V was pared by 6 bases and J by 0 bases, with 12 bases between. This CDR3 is CASSTPGSSYEQYF. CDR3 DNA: TGTGCCAGCAGTACCCCAGGATCCTCCTACGAGCAGTACTTC.

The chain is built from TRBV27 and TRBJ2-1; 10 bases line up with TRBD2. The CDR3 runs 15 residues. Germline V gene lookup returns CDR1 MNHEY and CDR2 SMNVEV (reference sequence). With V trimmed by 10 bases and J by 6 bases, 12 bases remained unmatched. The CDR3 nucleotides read TGTGCCACCTTCTTGGACGGGACTAGCGCCAATGAGCAGTTCTTC. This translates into CATFLDGTSANEQFF.

For the CDR3, the DNA is TGTGCCACCCAAGACTCCTCTGGGGCCAACGTCCTGACTTTC. It translates to CATQDSSGANVLTF. The V call is TRBV5-5, the J call TRBJ2-6, with no clear D. The CDR3 has 14 residues. V was clipped by 9 bases and J by 0 bases, with 10 bases between them. CDR1 SGHKS and CDR2 YYEKEE come from the germline V gene (reference sequence).

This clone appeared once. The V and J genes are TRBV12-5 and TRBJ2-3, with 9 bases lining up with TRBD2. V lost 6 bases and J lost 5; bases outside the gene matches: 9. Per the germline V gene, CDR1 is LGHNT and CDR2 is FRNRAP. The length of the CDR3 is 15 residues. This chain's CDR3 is CASGPPGLAQDTQYF. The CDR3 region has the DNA TGTGCTAGTGGACCTCCGGGACTAGCACAAGATACGCAGTATTTT. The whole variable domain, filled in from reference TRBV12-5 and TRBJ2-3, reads DARVTQTPRHKVTEMGQEVTMRCQPILGHNTVFWYRQTMMQGLELLAYFRNRAPLDDSGMPKDRFSAEMPDATLATLKIQPSEPRDSAVYFCASGPPGLAQDTQYFGPGTRLTVL.

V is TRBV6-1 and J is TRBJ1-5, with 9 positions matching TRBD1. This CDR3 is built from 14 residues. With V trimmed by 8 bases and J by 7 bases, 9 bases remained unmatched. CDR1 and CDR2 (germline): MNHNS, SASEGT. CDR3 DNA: TGTGCCAGCGCGGGACAGGGAGTTTCCCAGCCCCAGCATTTT. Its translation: CASAGQGVSQPQHF.

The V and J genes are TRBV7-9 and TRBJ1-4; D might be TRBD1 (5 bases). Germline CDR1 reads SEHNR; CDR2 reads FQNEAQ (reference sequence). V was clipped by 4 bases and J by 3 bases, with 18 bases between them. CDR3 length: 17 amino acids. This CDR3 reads CASSSDHPPGPNEKLFF. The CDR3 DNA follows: TGTGCCAGCAGCTCGGACCATCCTCCAGGGCCTAATGAAAAACTGTTTTTT.